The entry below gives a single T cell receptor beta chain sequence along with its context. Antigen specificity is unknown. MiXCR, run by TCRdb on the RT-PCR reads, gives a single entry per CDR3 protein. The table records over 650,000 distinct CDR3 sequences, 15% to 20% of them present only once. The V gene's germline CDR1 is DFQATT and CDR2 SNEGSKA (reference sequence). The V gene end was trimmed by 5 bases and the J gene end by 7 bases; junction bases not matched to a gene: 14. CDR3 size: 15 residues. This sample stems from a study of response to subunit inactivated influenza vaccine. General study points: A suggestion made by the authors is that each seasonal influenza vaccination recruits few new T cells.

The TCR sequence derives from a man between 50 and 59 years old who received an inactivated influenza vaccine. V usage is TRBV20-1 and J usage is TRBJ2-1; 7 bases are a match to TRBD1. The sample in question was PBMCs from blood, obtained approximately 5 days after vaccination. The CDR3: CSAYRGDGVSNEQFF. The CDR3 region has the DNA TGCAGTGCTTACAGGGGTGACGGGGTTTCGAATGAGCAGTTCTTC.